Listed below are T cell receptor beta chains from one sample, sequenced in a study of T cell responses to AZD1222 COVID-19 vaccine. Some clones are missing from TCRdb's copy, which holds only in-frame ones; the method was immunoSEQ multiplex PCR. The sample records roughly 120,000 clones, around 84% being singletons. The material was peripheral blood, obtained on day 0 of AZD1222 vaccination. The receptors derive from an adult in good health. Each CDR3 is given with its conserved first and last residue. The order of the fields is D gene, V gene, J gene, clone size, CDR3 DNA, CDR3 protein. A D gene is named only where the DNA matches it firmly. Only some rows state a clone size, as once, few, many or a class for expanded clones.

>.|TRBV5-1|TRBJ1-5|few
TGCGCCAGCAGAGGCAATCAGCCCCAGCATTTT
CASRGNQPQHF
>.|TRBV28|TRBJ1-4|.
TGTGCCAGCAGTCCGGGAAGAGAAGAAAAACTGTTTTTT
CASSPGREEKLFF
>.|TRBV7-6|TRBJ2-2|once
TGTGCCAGCAGCCGCGTAGGGACCTGGGAGCTGTTTTTT
CASSRVGTWELFF
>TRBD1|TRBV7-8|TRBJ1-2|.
TGTGCCAGCAGCTTGGGACAGGACTATGGCTACACCTTC
CASSLGQDYGYTF
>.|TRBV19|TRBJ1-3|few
TGTGCCAGTAGTGTTGGACAGAACACCATATATTTT
CASSVGQNTIYF
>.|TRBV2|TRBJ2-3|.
TGTGCCAGCAGTGATTGGGGTAGCACAGATACGCAGTATTTT
CASSDWGSTDTQYF
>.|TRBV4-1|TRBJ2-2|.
TGCGCCAGCAGCCCCCACTCAGGGGTAGCGATAGCGAACACCGGGGAGCTGTTTTTT
CASSPHSGVAIANTGELFF
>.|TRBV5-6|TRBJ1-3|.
TGTGCCAGCAGGCGGGACGGCCGGGGAAACACCATATATTTT
CASRRDGRGNTIYF
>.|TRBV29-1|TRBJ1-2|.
TGCAGCGTTGGGGGCAGCGGTTATGGTAGCTACACCTTC
CSVGGSGYGSYTF
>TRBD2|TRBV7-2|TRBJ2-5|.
TGTGCCAGCAGCTTAGTAGCGGGAGGGCCGATTGAGACCCAGTACTTC
CASSLVAGGPIETQYF
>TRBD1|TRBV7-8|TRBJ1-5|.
TGTGCCAGCAGCCGGACAGGGGCGAATCAGCCCCAGCATTTT
CASSRTGANQPQHF
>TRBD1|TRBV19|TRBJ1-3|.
TGTGCCAGTAGTGTCGACAGGGCCTCTGGAAACACCATATATTTT
CASSVDRASGNTIYF
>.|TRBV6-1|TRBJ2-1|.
TGTGCCAGCAGTGAAGCATCCATCAATGAGCAGTTCTTC
CASSEASINEQFF
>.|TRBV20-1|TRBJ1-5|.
TGCAGTGCTAGTCCTAGGGGGGAGGCCAATCAGCCCCAGCATTTT
CSASPRGEANQPQHF
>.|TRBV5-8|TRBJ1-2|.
TGTGCCAGCAGCTTGAGATATGGCTACACCTTC
CASSLRYGYTF
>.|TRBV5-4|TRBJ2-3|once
TGTGCCAGCAGCCGAGGGCAGGGGACGGCAGATACGCAGTATTTT
CASSRGQGTADTQYF
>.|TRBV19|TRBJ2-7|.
TGTGCCAGTAGACTTCGGACAGGAGGGCACTACGAGCAGTACTTC
CASRLRTGGHYEQYF
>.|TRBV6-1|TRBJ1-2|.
TGTGCCAGCAGTGAATCGGGTGGCCCGCGAGGCTACACCTTC
CASSESGGPRGYTF
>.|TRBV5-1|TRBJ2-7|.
TGCGCCAGCAGCTTCGGGACACCATCCTACGAGCAGTACTTC
CASSFGTPSYEQYF
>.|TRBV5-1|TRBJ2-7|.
TGCGCCAGCAGCCGTGACAGGCCGCGAGCCTACGAGCAGTACTTC
CASSRDRPRAYEQYF
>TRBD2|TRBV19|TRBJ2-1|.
TGTGCCAGTATGAGAACTAGCGGGGGGGCCAGTGAGCAGTTCTTC
CASMRTSGGASEQFF
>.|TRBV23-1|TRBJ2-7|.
TGCGCCAGCAGTCAATGGCTCCCTCGGCTCGAGCAGTACTTC
CASSQWLPRLEQYF
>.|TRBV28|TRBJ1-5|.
TGTGCCAGCAGCCCCGACAGTAGCAATCAGCCCCAGCATTTT
CASSPDSSNQPQHF
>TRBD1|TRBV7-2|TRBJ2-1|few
TGTGCCAGCAGCAAAAGACAGGGGTGGCACAATGAGCAGTTCTTC
CASSKRQGWHNEQFF
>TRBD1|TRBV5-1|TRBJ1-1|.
TGCGCCAGCAGCTTACCTCGGGACAGGGTTGAAGCTTTCTTT
CASSLPRDRVEAFF
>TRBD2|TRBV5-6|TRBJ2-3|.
TGTGCCAGCAGCTTGGCTGGGACTAGCGGCACAGATACGCAGTATTTT
CASSLAGTSGTDTQYF
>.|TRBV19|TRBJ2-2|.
TGTGCCAGTACCCCCGCGAGGGTCGGAATAACCGGGGAGCTGTTTTTT
CASTPARVGITGELFF
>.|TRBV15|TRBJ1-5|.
TGTGCCACCAGCAGAGGAGGGGAGATCAATCAGCCCCAGCATTTT
CATSRGGEINQPQHF
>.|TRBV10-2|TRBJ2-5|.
TGCGCCAGCGGACGCCTGGGGGAGACCCAGTACTTC
CASGRLGETQYF
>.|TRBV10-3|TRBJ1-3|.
TGTGCCATTACGCGGGTAGAAGGAAACACCATATATTTT
CAITRVEGNTIYF
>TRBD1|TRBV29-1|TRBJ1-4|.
TGCAGCGTTGAAGGCCGGACAGGGGATGAAAAACTGTTTTTT
CSVEGRTGDEKLFF
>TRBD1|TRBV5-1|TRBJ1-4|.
TGCGCCAGCAGCTTGGAGGGACAGGGGGCTGGAGAAAAACTGTTTTTT
CASSLEGQGAGEKLFF
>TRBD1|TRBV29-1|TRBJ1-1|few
TGCAGCGGATTCCGGGACAGGGGGACTGAAGCTTTCTTT
CSGFRDRGTEAFF
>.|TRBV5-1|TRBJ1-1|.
TGCGCCAGCAGCTTGGGGGGGCCCACTGAAGCTTTCTTT
CASSLGGPTEAFF
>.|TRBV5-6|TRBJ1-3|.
TGTGCCAGCAGCTTGGAGTCCAGGCTGGAATTT
CASSLESRLEF
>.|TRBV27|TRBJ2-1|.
TGTGCCAGCAGTCAACAAGGCAATGAGCAGTTCTTC
CASSQQGNEQFF
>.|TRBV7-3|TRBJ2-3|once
TGTGCCAGCAGCCTCAACCCAGGAGGGACCCCGGTCCCCACAGATACGCAGTATTTT
CASSLNPGGTPVPTDTQYF
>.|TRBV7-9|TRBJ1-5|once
TGTGCCAGCAGCTCCTCCAGGTTAGGAGGGACTCAGCCCCAGCATTTT
CASSSSRLGGTQPQHF
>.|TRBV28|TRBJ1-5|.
TGTGCCAGCAGGGAGTCCCGCTCAGGCAATCAGCCCCAGCATTTT
CASRESRSGNQPQHF
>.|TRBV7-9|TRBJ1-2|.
TGTGCCAGCAGCTCTCAGGGTAACTATGGCTACACCTTC
CASSSQGNYGYTF
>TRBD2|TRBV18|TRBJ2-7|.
TGTGCCAGCTCGCCATGGGAGGGTGCAGACTACTGGCAGTACTTC
CASSPWEGADYWQYF
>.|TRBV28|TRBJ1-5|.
TGTGCCAGCAGTTTAGTTCGCCAGCCCCAGCATTTT
CASSLVRQPQHF
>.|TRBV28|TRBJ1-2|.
TGTGCCAGCAGTTTAGGTGAAGGGTCCTATGGCTACACCTTC
CASSLGEGSYGYTF
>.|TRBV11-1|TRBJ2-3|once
TGTGCCAGCAACCAGGGGGGGGTCGAAGATACGCAGTATTTT
CASNQGGVEDTQYF
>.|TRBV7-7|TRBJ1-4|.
TGTGCCAGCAGCGTAAGGGACGGTAATGAAAAACTGTTTTTT
CASSVRDGNEKLFF
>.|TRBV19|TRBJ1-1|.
TGTGCCAGTAGTATAGGGACGCCTTTAAACACTGAAGCTTTCTTT
CASSIGTPLNTEAFF
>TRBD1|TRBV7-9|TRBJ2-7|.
TGTGCCAGCAGCCCCAGGGACAGGGGCTACGAGCAGTACTTC
CASSPRDRGYEQYF
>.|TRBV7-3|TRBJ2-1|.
TGTGCCAGCAGCTTAAACCCAGGTTTCGATGAGCAGTTCTTC
CASSLNPGFDEQFF
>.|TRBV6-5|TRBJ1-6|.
TGTGCCAGCAGTTACGGGAGGGGAAAATCTTCACCCCTCCACTTT
CASSYGRGKSSPLHF
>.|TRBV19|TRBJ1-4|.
TGTGCCAGTAGGCTGAATCCGTCAACTAATGAAAAACTGTTTTTT
CASRLNPSTNEKLFF
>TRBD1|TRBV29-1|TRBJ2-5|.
TGCAGCGTTGATAAGGGACAGGGGTCGACCCAGTACTTC
CSVDKGQGSTQYF
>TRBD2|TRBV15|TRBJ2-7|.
TGTGCCACCAGCAGAGATGGGGGCGGGGGGACGAACGAGCAGTACTTC
CATSRDGGGGTNEQYF
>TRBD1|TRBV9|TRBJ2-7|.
TGTGCCAGCAGCGTAGAAGGGGGCCCTACCTACGAGCAGTACTTC
CASSVEGGPTYEQYF
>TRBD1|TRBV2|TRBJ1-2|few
TGTGCCAGCAGGGGACAGGGACACGGCTACACCTTC
CASRGQGHGYTF
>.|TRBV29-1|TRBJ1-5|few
TGCAGCGTTGAAGTGGCGAGCGGTCAGCCCCAGCATTTT
CSVEVASGQPQHF
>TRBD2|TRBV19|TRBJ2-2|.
TGTGCCAGTAGTAGACTAGCGGGAGGGCCTGAGGAGCTGTTTTTT
CASSRLAGGPEELFF
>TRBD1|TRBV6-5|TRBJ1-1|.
TGTGCCAGCAGTTTGGGACAGTCTTATAACACTGAAGCTTTCTTT
CASSLGQSYNTEAFF
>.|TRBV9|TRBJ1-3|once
TGTGCCAGCAGCCCCCAGGGTCACACCATATATTTT
CASSPQGHTIYF
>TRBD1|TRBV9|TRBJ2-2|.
TGTGCCAGCCGGGACAGGGGCAACACCGGGGAGCTGTTTTTT
CASRDRGNTGELFF